Sequencing of this T cell receptor beta chain was carried out in a study of blood T cell repertoires in COVID-19. In the original analysis: Estimated nucleated cell counts came from reference gene primer amplification. Clones were sequenced by immunoSEQ multiplex PCR, and TCRdb holds only the in-frame ones, with some missing. The DNA was the basis for D and trimming; V, J and clone size are from that table. The sample has approximately 150,000 clones; around 87% are singletons. This CDR3 has 14 residues. The junction had 4 bases not matched to a gene; V was cut back by 5 bases and J by 5 bases. The V gene's germline CDR1 is SGHTA and CDR2 FQGNSA.

The receptor comes from a middle-aged man who had recovered from COVID-19. J is TRBJ1-2 and V is TRBV7-2; TRBD1 matches 11 bases. What was sequenced was peripheral blood. CDR3 sequence reads: CASSPGTGGYGYTF. The CDR3 DNA is TGTGCCAGCAGCCCAGGGACAGGGGGATATGGCTACACCTTC.